The 27 T cell receptor beta chains in this list originate from one sample, sequenced in a study of cytomegalovirus exposure and HLA in healthy donors. PCR employed 60 Vbeta and 13 Jbeta primers. Measured with immunoSEQ multiplex PCR; TCRdb has only the in-frame clones, and not every one. The data show 150,000 to 200,000 clones, roughly nine tenths seen once. Sequencing used PBMCs. Every receptor here comes from a girl in the first two years of life in good health and CMV-seronegative.

The chain is built from TRBV4-3 and TRBJ2-7, with 11 positions matching TRBD2. CDR3 length: 16 amino acids. Looked up from germline, CDR1 is LGHNA and CDR2 is YSLEER. The trim removed 0 bases at V and 4 bases at J, leaving 5 bases unmatched. DNA for the CDR3: TGCGCCAGCAGCCAAGAAGGGATAGCGGGGGGGTACGAGCAGTACTTC. Amino acid sequence: CASSQEGIAGGYEQYF.

The rearrangement links TRBV7-2 to TRBJ2-7, with TRBD2 as a possible D gene (6 bases). Germline values: CDR1 SGHTA, CDR2 FQGNSA. This CDR3 comprises 16 residues. Trimming pared 2 bases from V and 6 bases from J, leaving 20 bases between. For the CDR3, the DNA is TGTGCCAGCAGCTTACGTGGGTCTGGGACTTTTTCCGAGCAGTACTTC. Its translation is CASSLRGSGTFSEQYF. Using reference TRBV7-2 and TRBJ2-7 for the parts outside the CDR3, the full variable domain is GAGVSQSPSNKVTEKGKDVELRCDPISGHTALYWYRQSLGQGLEFLIYFQGNSAPDKSGLPSDRFSAERTGGSVSTLTIQRTQQEDSAVYLCASSLRGSGTFSEQYFGPGTRLTVT.

The chain carries TRBV5-6 and TRBJ2-7; weak D call: TRBD2 (6 bases). The CDR3 totals 14 residues. CDR1 and CDR2 from the germline V gene are SGHDT and YYEEEE. V lost 0 bases to trimming and J lost 6 bases, with 13 bases between them. The DNA of the CDR3 is TGTGCCAGCAGCTTGGTACGGAAAGCGGGCGAGCAGTACTTC. As protein: CASSLVRKAGEQYF. The complete variable domain, with remaining parts taken from reference TRBV5-6 and TRBJ2-7, reads DAGVTQSPTHLIKTRGQQVTLRCSPKSGHDTVSWYQQALGQGPQFIFQYYEEEERQRGNFPDRFSGHQFPNYSSELNVNALLLGDSALYLCASSLVRKAGEQYFGPGTRLTVT.

The table lists this clone with a count of one. V gene TRBV5-1 combines with J gene TRBJ1-2; 7 nucleotides align to TRBD1. The V gene end was trimmed by 0 bases and the J gene end by 3 bases; junction bases not matched to a gene: 11. Germline CDR1 SGHRS, CDR2 YFSETQ. The CDR3 has 17 amino acids. CDR3 sequence (DNA): TGCGCCAGCAGCTTGGGCTTCTTAGACAGGGTCGACTATGGCTACACCTTC. Translated: CASSLGFLDRVDYGYTF.

This chain joins TRBV7-7 and TRBJ2-1; 9 positions agree with TRBD2. J was trimmed by 4 bases and V by 5 bases; bases with no gene match: 12. CDR1 and CDR2 from the germline V gene are SSHAT and FNYEAQ (reference sequence). This CDR3 has 17 amino acids. The CDR3 DNA follows: TGTGCCAGCAGCCCCCGCCTAGCGGGACTTCCTTACAATGAGCAGTTCTTC. Amino acid sequence: CASSPRLAGLPYNEQFF.

This clone was seen just once. J is TRBJ2-3 and V is TRBV7-2; a weak D match, TRBD2 (6 bases). CDR1 and CDR2 from the germline V gene are SGHTA and FQGNSA. V shed 5 bases and J shed 6 bases, with 9 bases lying between them. This CDR3 is built from 12 residues. CDR3 nucleotides: TGTGCCAGCAGCGTCGGAGGGGATACGCAGTATTTT. Translation gives CASSVGGDTQYF. Filled out from reference TRBV7-2 and TRBJ2-3, the complete variable domain reads GAGVSQSPSNKVTEKGKDVELRCDPISGHTALYWYRQSLGQGLEFLIYFQGNSAPDKSGLPSDRFSAERTGGSVSTLTIQRTQQEDSAVYLCASSVGGDTQYFGPGTRLTVL.

This clone occurred a few times. CDR3 in amino acids: CASSPYVRWDREDTIYF. The CDR3 bases are TGTGCCAGCAGCCCTTATGTTCGTTGGGACAGGGAAGACACCATATATTTT. The genes are TRBV7-3 and TRBJ1-3; 9 nucleotides line up with TRBD1. With V trimmed by 5 bases and J by 8 bases, 16 bases remained unmatched. Germline values: CDR1 SGHTA, CDR2 FQGTGA. CDR3 length: 17 residues. The full variable domain, completed using reference TRBV7-3 and TRBJ1-3, is GAGVSQTPSNKVTEKGKYVELRCDPISGHTALYWYRQSLGQGPEFLIYFQGTGAADDSGLPNDRFFAVRPEGSVSTLKIQRTERGDSAVYLCASSPYVRWDREDTIYFGEGSWLTVV.

The chain has TRBV27 and TRBJ1-2; maybe TRBD1 (6 bases). CDR3 length equals 19 residues. Germline lookup yields CDR1 MNHEY and CDR2 SMNVEV (reference sequence). V was trimmed by 1 base and J by 7 bases, leaving 28 bases between them. The CDR3 nucleotides read TGTGCCAGCAGTTTATATGTAGGTGGTGGGCAGGGGCCCCGTGGTGGCTACACCTTC. Amino acids: CASSLYVGGGQGPRGGYTF.

This chain joins TRBV19 and TRBJ1-2; D not resolved. The CDR3 sequence is 11 residues long. The germline V gene has CDR1 LNHDA and CDR2 SQIVND (reference sequence). The V end lost 5 bases, the J end lost 4 bases, and 5 bases lay between the germline ends. CDR3 sequence reads: CASSASYGYTF. CDR3 sequence (DNA): TGTGCCAGTAGTGCCAGCTATGGCTACACCTTC.

This chain joins TRBV27 and TRBJ2-3; D possibly corresponds to TRBD1 (5 bases). Germline CDR1 reads MNHEY; CDR2 reads SMNVEV (reference sequence). This CDR3 comprises 18 residues. Trimming took 5 bases from V and 0 from J, leaving 21 bases between them. The CDR3 protein is CASSPLGALQESTDTQYF. The CDR3 DNA reads as TGTGCCAGCAGTCCCCTAGGGGCCCTTCAAGAGAGCACAGATACGCAGTATTTT.

The rearrangement links TRBV14 to TRBJ2-1; possible D gene TRBD1, 6 bases. This CDR3 has 14 amino acids. V was shortened by 3 bases and J by 4 bases, with 10 bases between the two germline ends. Germline loops: CDR1 SGHDN, CDR2 FVKESK. This CDR3 is CASSHRDRYNEQFF. The CDR3 nucleotides read TGTGCCAGCAGCCATCGAGACAGGTACAATGAGCAGTTCTTC.

The genes are TRBV7-9 and TRBJ1-3; D is possibly TRBD1 (6 bases). Germline assignment: CDR1 SEHNR and CDR2 FQNEAQ (reference sequence). Trimming removed 3 bases from V and 8 bases from J, with 20 bases in between. CDR3 length: 16 amino acids. The CDR3 DNA follows: TGTGCCAGCAGCTTTGGGTTCGCCCAGGGGCTATACACCATATATTTT. The encoded protein is CASSFGFAQGLYTIYF.

The chain combines TRBV7-3 with TRBJ1-2, with D perhaps TRBD1 (5 bases). Per germline, CDR1 SGHTA and CDR2 FQGTGA. This CDR3 has 15 amino acids. Trimming removed 2 bases at V and 4 bases at J, with 14 bases between. The CDR3 nucleotides read TGTGCCAGCAGCTTAGAAGCAGACAGTAGCTATGGCTACACCTTC. This gives the protein CASSLEADSSYGYTF.

This sequence joins TRBV6-5 and TRBJ1-2, with 10 positions matching TRBD1. Germline V gene sequence: CDR1 MNHEY, CDR2 SVGAGI. V lost 2 bases, J lost 6 bases, and 9 bases stayed unmatched. This CDR3 is 16 amino acids long. The CDR3 here is CASSYTGTGAGDGYTF. DNA for the CDR3: TGTGCCAGCAGTTACACCGGGACAGGGGCCGGGGATGGCTACACCTTC.

About this clone itself: A junction end diverges from the germline sequence, so it may reflect a read error. V is TRBV5-5 and J is TRBJ2-1, with 7 bases that match TRBD1. The CDR3 runs to 13 residues. Germline V gene data show CDR1 as SGHKS and CDR2 as YYEKEE (reference sequence). The CDR3 DNA sequence: TGTGCCAGCAGCGCGTCCGGGACAGTTCTTTTTCTCTTC. Protein sequence: CASSASGTVLFLF.

This chain joins TRBV29-1 and TRBJ2-5; 8 nucleotides match TRBD2. The V segment lost 6 bases and the J segment 5 bases; nucleotides outside the gene matches: 11. Germline assignment: CDR1 SQVTM and CDR2 ANQGSEA. This CDR3 has 14 residues. DNA for the CDR3: TGCAGCGTGGAACCGGGACTAGGTCGGGAGACCCAGTACTTC. Protein sequence: CSVEPGLGRETQYF.

V is TRBV30 and J is TRBJ1-1, with TRBD1 as a possible D gene (6 bases). V was trimmed by 0 bases and J by 10 bases, leaving 15 bases between them. The germline V gene has CDR1 GTSNPN and CDR2 SVGIG (reference sequence). The CDR3 consists of 13 residues. CDR3 nucleotides: TGTGCCTGGAGTGTACACAGGGTGGTTACAGCTTTCTTT. Translated: CAWSVHRVVTAFF.

The chain employs TRBV11-1 and TRBJ2-7, with D possibly TRBD1 on 5 matching bases. In germline, CDR1 is SGHAT, CDR2 FQDESV (reference sequence). Trimming cost V 5 bases and J 4 bases, with 12 bases left between them. This CDR3 is built from 13 residues. CDR3 DNA sequence: TGTGCCAGCAGCCCCCGGCCAGGGTACGAGCAGTACTTC. It specifies CASSPRPGYEQYF.

The chain is built from TRBV2 and TRBJ2-7; 13 bases are a match to TRBD2. The trim removed 6 bases at V and 5 bases at J, leaving 7 bases unmatched. Germline CDR1 SNHLY, CDR2 FYNNEI. CDR3 length: 15 amino acids. The CDR3 DNA sequence: TGTGCCAGCAGCGGCCGGACTAGCGGGAGCCACGAGCAGTACTTC. It yields the protein CASSGRTSGSHEQYF.

This clone was counted once. The chain combines TRBV14 with TRBJ2-5, with D tentatively TRBD1 (7 bases). The CDR3 contains 15 residues. CDR1 and CDR2 from the germline V gene are SGHDN and FVKESK. V lost 3 bases, J lost 5 bases, and 16 bases lay in between. The CDR3: CASSQTGRTGETQYF. The DNA for the CDR3 is TGTGCCAGCAGCCAGACAGGGAGGACCGGGGAGACCCAGTACTTC.

The rearrangement links TRBV6-5 to TRBJ1-1; D unresolved. Germline V CDR1 and CDR2: MNHEY, SVGAGI. V lost 7 bases to trimming and J lost 1 base, with 13 bases between them. The CDR3 runs to 14 residues. The CDR3 protein is CASTSGSANTEAFF. The DNA for the CDR3 is TGTGCCAGCACCTCGGGGTCGGCGAACACTGAAGCTTTCTTT.

J is TRBJ2-7 and V is TRBV5-3; the D is unclear. TRBV5-3 is classed as an ORF, of uncertain function. The CDR3 contains 13 residues. V lost 0 bases to trimming and J lost 2 bases, with 6 bases between them. DNA for the CDR3: TGTGCCAGAAGCTTGGAAGTAGCCTACGAGCAGTACTTC. Its protein product is CARSLEVAYEQYF.

V and J are TRBV5-6 and TRBJ1-2; a possible D gene is TRBD1 (6 bases). Trimming took 7 bases from V and 8 from J, leaving 21 bases between them. Germline CDR1 and CDR2: SGHDT and YYEEEE. The CDR3 is 14 amino acids. The CDR3 loop reads CASGPPGGLGGYTF. For the CDR3, the DNA is TGTGCCAGCGGCCCGCCTGGGGGCCTTGGGGGCTACACCTTC.

The chain has TRBV27 and TRBJ2-1, with 16 bases lining up with TRBD2. V lost 5 bases and J lost 3; bases outside the gene matches: 7. CDR1 and CDR2 from the germline V gene are MNHEY and SMNVEV (reference sequence). The CDR3 loop spans 18 amino acids. The CDR3 region has the DNA TGTGCCAGCAGTCTCGGGACTAGCGGGGGGGCGGGCTACAATGAGCAGTTCTTC. Its protein is CASSLGTSGGAGYNEQFF.

The chain uses TRBV18 and TRBJ1-5; 7 nucleotides agree with TRBD1. Germline assignment: CDR1 KGHSH and CDR2 LQKENI. After removal of 5 bases from V and 3 bases from J, the junction contained 10 bases not matched to a gene. There are 16 residues in the CDR3. The CDR3 is CASSAYRDRYNQPQHF. The CDR3 DNA sequence: TGTGCCAGCTCAGCGTACCGGGACAGATACAATCAGCCCCAGCATTTT.

This clone was seen only a few times. The rearrangement links TRBV29-1 to TRBJ1-2; perhaps TRBD1 as D (5 bases). Between the trimmed V and J ends, which lost 3 bases and 6 bases, there was a span of 5 bases. Germline V lookup: CDR1 SQVTM, CDR2 ANQGSEA. The CDR3 is 10 residues long. The CDR3 region has the DNA TGCAGCGTTGACAGGGATGGCTACACCTTC. Protein product: CSVDRDGYTF.

In this sample, this clone turned up a few times. This chain connects TRBV6-1 to TRBJ2-2, with 9 positions matching TRBD1. The CDR3 extends over 14 amino acids. J lost 1 base, V lost 8 bases, and 2 bases had no gene match. Per the germline V gene, CDR1 is MNHNS and CDR2 is SASEGT. The CDR3 spells CASEGQGNTGELFF. For the CDR3, the DNA is TGTGCCAGCGAGGGACAGGGGAACACCGGGGAGCTGTTTTTT.